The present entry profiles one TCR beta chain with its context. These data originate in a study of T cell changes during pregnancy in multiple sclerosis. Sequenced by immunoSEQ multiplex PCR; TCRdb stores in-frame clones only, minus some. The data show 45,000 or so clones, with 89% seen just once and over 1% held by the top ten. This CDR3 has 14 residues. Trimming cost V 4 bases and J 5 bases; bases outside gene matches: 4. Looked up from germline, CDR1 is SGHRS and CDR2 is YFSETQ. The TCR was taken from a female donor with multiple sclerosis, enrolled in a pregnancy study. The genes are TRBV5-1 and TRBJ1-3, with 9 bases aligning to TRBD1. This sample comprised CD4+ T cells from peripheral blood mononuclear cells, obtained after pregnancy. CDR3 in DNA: TGCGCCAGCAGCGGAGGGACAGGGAGAAACACCATATATTTT. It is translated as CASSGGTGRNTIYF. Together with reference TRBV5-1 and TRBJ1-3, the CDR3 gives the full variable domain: KAGVTQTPRYLIKTRGQQVTLSCSPISGHRSVSWYQQTPGQGLQFLFEYFSETQRNKGNFPGRFSGRQFSNSRSEMNVSTLELGDSALYLCASSGGTGRNTIYFGEGSWLTVV.